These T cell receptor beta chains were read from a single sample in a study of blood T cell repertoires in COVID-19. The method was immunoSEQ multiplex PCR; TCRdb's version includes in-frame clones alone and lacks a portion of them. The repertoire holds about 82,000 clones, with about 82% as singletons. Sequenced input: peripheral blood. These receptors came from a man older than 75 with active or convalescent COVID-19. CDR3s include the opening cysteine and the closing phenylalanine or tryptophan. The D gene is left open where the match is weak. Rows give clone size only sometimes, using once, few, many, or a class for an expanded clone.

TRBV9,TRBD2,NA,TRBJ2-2,CASSAGLAGVGELFF,TGTGCCAGCAGCGCAGGGCTAGCGGGAGTTGGGGAGCTGTTTTTT
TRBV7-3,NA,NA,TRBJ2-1,CASSLVGQFEQFF,TGTGCCAGCAGCTTAGTTGGGCAATTTGAGCAGTTCTTC
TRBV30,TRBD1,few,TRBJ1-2,CAWRRGQGLSYGYTF,TGTGCCTGGAGACGGGGACAGGGCCTTAGCTATGGCTACACCTTC
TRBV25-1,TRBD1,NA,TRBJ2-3,CASSGRTGQADTQYF,TGTGCCAGCAGCGGACGGACAGGCCAGGCAGATACGCAGTATTTT
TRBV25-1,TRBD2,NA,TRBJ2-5,CASSGEGPQYF,TGTGCCAGCAGTGGGGAGGGGCCCCAGTACTTC
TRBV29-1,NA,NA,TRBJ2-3,CSLRLGATDTQYF,TGCAGCTTACGGCTGGGGGCCACAGATACGCAGTATTTT
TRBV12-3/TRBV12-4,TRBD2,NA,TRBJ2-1,CASSPSGTSGTFF,TGTGCCAGCAGTCCCTCCGGGACTAGCGGTACGTTCTTC
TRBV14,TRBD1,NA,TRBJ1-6,CASSQTGNSPLHF,TGTGCCAGCAGCCAGACAGGGAATTCACCCCTCCACTTT
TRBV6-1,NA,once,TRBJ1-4,CASSEGTVREKLFF,TGTGCCAGCAGTGAAGGGACTGTTAGGGAAAAACTGTTTTTT
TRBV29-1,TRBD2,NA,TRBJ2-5,CSAKPSGGRIRTETQYF,TGCAGCGCAAAGCCTAGCGGGGGGCGGATAAGGACAGAGACCCAGTACTTC
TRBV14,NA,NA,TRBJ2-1,CASSQVRGDEQFF,TGTGCCAGCAGCCAGGTTAGGGGCGATGAGCAGTTCTTC
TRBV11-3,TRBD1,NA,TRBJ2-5,CASGRDRGQQETQYF,TGTGCCAGCGGCCGGGACAGGGGCCAACAAGAGACCCAGTACTTC
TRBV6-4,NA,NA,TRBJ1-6,CASKKESSYNSPLHF,TGTGCCAGCAAAAAAGAGAGCTCCTATAATTCACCCCTCCACTTT
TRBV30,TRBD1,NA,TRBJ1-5,CAWSMGTGVNQPQHF,TGTGCCTGGAGCATGGGGACAGGGGTTAATCAGCCCCAGCATTTT
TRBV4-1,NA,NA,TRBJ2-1,CASSPQAGFPYNEQFF,TGCGCCAGCAGCCCCCAGGCGGGGTTTCCCTACAATGAGCAGTTCTTC
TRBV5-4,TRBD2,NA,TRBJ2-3,CASSLAGVVTQYF,TGTGCCAGCAGCCTAGCGGGAGTGGTTACGCAGTATTTT
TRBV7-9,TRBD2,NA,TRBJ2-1,CASVLAGGYNEQFF,TGTGCCAGCGTCTTAGCGGGAGGATACAATGAGCAGTTCTTC
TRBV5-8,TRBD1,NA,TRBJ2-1,CASSPTGTGGVYNEQFF,TGTGCCAGCAGCCCAACCGGGACAGGGGGGGTTTACAATGAGCAGTTCTTC
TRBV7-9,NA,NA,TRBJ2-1,CASSFYNYNEQFF,TGTGCCAGCAGCTTTTACAACTACAATGAGCAGTTCTTC
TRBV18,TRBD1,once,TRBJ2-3,CASSTNRGGTDTQYF,TGTGCCAGCTCGACGAACAGGGGCGGGACAGATACGCAGTATTTT
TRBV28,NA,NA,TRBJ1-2,CASSSSPGVHGYTF,TGTGCCAGCAGTTCCTCTCCAGGGGTCCATGGCTACACCTTC
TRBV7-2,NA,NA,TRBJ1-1,CASSLTENTEAFF,TGTGCCAGCAGCCTAACAGAGAACACTGAAGCTTTCTTT
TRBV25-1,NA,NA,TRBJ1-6,CASSEMGGGLGSPLHF,TGTGCCAGCAGTGAAATGGGGGGGGGATTGGGTTCACCCCTCCACTTT
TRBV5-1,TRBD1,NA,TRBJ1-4,CASSLDRQGDNEKLFF,TGCGCCAGCAGCTTGGATCGACAGGGCGATAATGAAAAACTGTTTTTT
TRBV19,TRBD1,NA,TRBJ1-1,CASSTGQGGITEAFF,TGTGCCAGTAGTACCGGACAGGGGGGTATTACTGAAGCTTTCTTT
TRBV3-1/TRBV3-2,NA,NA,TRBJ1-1,CASRLGHRDTEAFF,TGTGCCAGCAGGTTGGGACACCGTGACACTGAAGCTTTCTTT
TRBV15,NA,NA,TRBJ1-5,CATSRDSTAQPQHF,TGTGCCACCAGCAGAGATTCTACAGCACAGCCCCAGCATTTT
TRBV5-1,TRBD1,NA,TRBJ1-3,CASSDDRASGNTIYF,TGCGCCAGCAGCGACGACAGGGCGTCTGGAAACACCATATATTTT
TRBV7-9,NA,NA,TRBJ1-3,CASSSGTNSGNTIYF,TGTGCCAGCAGCTCCGGGACAAACTCTGGAAACACCATATATTTT
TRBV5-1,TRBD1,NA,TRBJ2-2,CASSLFGQGAGELFF,TGCGCCAGCAGCTTGTTTGGACAGGGCGCCGGGGAGCTGTTTTTT
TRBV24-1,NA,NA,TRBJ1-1,CATRGDATEAFF,TGTGCCACCAGAGGAGACGCGACGGAGGCTTTCTTT
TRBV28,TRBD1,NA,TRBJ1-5,CASSLTGDSNQPQHF,TGTGCCAGCAGCCTGACAGGGGATAGCAATCAGCCCCAGCATTTT
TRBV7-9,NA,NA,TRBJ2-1,CASSFVGGPSYNEQFF,TGTGCCAGCAGCTTTGTGGGAGGACCCTCCTACAATGAGCAGTTCTTC
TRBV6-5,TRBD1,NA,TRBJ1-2,CATYPPGQGYGYTF,TGTGCCACCTACCCTCCGGGACAGGGGTATGGCTACACCTTC
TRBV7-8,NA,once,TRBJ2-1,CASSPEDRQFF,TGTGCCAGCAGCCCAGAGGACAGGCAGTTCTTC
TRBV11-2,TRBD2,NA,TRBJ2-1,CASSTYTSGGDGQEQFF,TGTGCCAGCAGCACATATACTAGCGGGGGAGACGGACAGGAGCAGTTCTTC
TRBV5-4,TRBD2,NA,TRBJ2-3,CASSPRLAGVKDTQYF,TGTGCCAGCAGCCCCAGACTAGCGGGAGTGAAAGATACGCAGTATTTT
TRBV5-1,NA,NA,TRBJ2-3,CASSSGGRTDTQYF,TGCGCCAGCAGCTCTGGAGGGCGCACAGATACGCAGTATTTT
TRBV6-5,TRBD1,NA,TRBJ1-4,CASSYGQGAGEKLFF,TGTGCCAGCAGTTACGGACAGGGGGCGGGTGAAAAACTGTTTTTT
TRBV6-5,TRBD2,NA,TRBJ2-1,CASRLAGVSNEQFF,TGTGCCAGCAGACTAGCGGGAGTCTCCAATGAGCAGTTCTTC
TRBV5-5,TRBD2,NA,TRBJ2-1,CASNKRVGLAAQGEQFF,TGTGCCAGCAACAAAAGGGTGGGGCTAGCGGCCCAGGGAGAGCAGTTCTTC